Shown below are 7 T cell receptor beta chains from a single sample sequenced in a study of blood T cell repertoires in COVID-19. Some clones are missing from TCRdb's copy, which holds only in-frame ones; the method was immunoSEQ multiplex PCR. The sample lists 99,000 or so clones, 85% to 90% occurring once. The source material was peripheral blood. Receptors were obtained from a man aged 45-65 years with acute or convalescent COVID-19.

The chain uses TRBV28 and TRBJ1-1; tentatively, D is TRBD1 (6 bases). The ends were cut back, 10 bases at V and 5 bases at J, with 23 bases in the middle. This CDR3 spans 15 amino acids. CDR1 is MDHEN and CDR2 is SYDVKM in the germline V gene. CDR3 amino acids: CATLLRGALRTEAFF. DNA for the CDR3: TGTGCCACATTACTCCGGGGGGCGCTTCGGACTGAAGCTTTCTTT.

The rearrangement uses TRBV28 and TRBJ2-1, with TRBD1 matching over 7 bases. CDR1 and CDR2 (germline): MDHEN, SYDVKM. This CDR3 has 15 residues. Trimming cost V 0 bases and J 4 bases; bases outside gene matches: 3. CDR3 amino acids: CASSLWQGVYNEQFF. CDR3 nucleotides: TGTGCCAGCAGTTTATGGCAGGGGGTGTACAATGAGCAGTTCTTC.

The rearrangement links TRBV5-1 to TRBJ2-5; 7 bases are shared with TRBD2. V lost 5 bases to trimming and J lost 1 base; unmatched junction nucleotides: 8. The CDR3 loop spans 15 amino acids. CDR1 and CDR2 (germline): SGHRS, YFSETQ. Written as DNA, the CDR3 is TGCGCCAGCAGGCCTCAACCGGGAGGCCAAGAGACCCAGTACTTC. Its protein is CASRPQPGGQETQYF. Combining the CDR3 with reference TRBV5-1 and TRBJ2-5 gives the whole variable domain KAGVTQTPRYLIKTRGQQVTLSCSPISGHRSVSWYQQTPGQGLQFLFEYFSETQRNKGNFPGRFSGRQFSNSRSEMNVSTLELGDSALYLCASRPQPGGQETQYFGPGTRLLVL.

This clone was seen a few times. The chain combines TRBV6-5 with TRBJ2-5, with D possibly matching TRBD2 (6 bases). The ends were cut back, 10 bases at V and 5 bases at J, with 17 bases in the middle. Germline CDR1 MNHEY, CDR2 SVGAGI. The CDR3 is made up of 13 amino acids. CDR3 sequence reads: CATRDSNSETQYF. The CDR3 coding sequence is TGTGCCACGCGGGACTCTAACAGTGAGACCCAGTACTTC.

This chain links TRBV4-1 with TRBJ2-1; 10 bases map to TRBD2. The V gene end was trimmed by 4 bases and the J gene end by 7 bases; junction bases not matched to a gene: 10. Per germline, CDR1 MGHRA and CDR2 YSYEKL. The CDR3 runs 16 residues. The CDR3 DNA sequence: TGCGCCAGCAGCCCCTCGAGAGCGGGAGGGCGAAATGAGCAGTTCTTC. It codes for CASSPSRAGGRNEQFF.

This rearrangement joins TRBV28 to TRBJ2-3; D is undetermined. V was pared by 5 bases and J by 1 base, with 19 bases between. The length of the CDR3 is 17 residues. CDR1 MDHEN and CDR2 SYDVKM come from the germline V gene. The CDR3, as DNA: TGTGCCAGCAGTCGGAGTCACCCGAACCCAGGCACAGATACGCAGTATTTT. Translating gives CASSRSHPNPGTDTQYF.

The chain carries TRBV28 and TRBJ2-3; 12 nucleotides align to TRBD2. This CDR3 contains 16 residues. The germline V gene has CDR1 MDHEN and CDR2 SYDVKM. J was trimmed by 4 bases and V by 4 bases; bases with no gene match: 6. CDR3 DNA: TGTGCCAGCAGTTCCCCTAGCGGGAGGGCCCCAGATACGCAGTATTTT. This sequence encodes CASSSPSGRAPDTQYF.